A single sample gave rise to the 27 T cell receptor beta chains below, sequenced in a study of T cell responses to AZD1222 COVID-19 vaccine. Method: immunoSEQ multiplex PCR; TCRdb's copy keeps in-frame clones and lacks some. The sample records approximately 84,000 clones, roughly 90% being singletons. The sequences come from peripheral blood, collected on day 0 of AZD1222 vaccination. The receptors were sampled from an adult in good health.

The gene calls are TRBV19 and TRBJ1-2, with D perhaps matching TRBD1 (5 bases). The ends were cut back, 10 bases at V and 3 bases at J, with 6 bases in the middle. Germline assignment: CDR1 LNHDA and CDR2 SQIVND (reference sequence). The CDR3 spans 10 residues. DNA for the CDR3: TGTGCCACGGGGCACTATGGCTACACCTTC. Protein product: CATGHYGYTF.

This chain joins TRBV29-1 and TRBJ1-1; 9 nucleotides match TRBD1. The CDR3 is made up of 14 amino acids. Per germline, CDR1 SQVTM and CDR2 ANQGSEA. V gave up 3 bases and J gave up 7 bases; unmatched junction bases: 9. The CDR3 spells CSVEVGQGSGEAFF. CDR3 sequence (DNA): TGCAGCGTTGAGGTTGGACAGGGGTCGGGTGAAGCTTTCTTT.

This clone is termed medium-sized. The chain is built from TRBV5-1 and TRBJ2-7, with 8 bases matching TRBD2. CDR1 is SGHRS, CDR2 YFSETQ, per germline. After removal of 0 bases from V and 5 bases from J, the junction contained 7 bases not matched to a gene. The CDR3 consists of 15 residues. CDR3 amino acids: CASSLELAVRNEQYF. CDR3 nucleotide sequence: TGCGCCAGCAGCTTGGAACTAGCGGTAAGAAACGAGCAGTACTTC.

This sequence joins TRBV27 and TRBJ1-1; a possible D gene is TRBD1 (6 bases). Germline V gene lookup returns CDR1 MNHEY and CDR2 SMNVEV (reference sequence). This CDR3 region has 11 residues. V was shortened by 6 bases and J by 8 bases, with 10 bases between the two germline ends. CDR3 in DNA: TGTGCCAGCAGACAGGGAGGGGAAGCTTTCTTT. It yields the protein CASRQGGEAFF.

CDR3 region: CASSLFGEETQYF. CDR3 bases: TGCGCCAGCAGCTTGTTTGGCGAAGAGACCCAGTACTTC. The chain combines TRBV5-1 with TRBJ2-5; unclear D gene. CDR3 length: 13 amino acids. Germline V gives CDR1 SGHRS, CDR2 YFSETQ. V lost 1 base and J 3 bases, leaving 7 bases between the germline ends. The full variable domain, in which reference TRBV5-1 and TRBJ2-5 provide the parts outside the CDR3, is KAGVTQTPRYLIKTRGQQVTLSCSPISGHRSVSWYQQTPGQGLQFLFEYFSETQRNKGNFPGRFSGRQFSNSRSEMNVSTLELGDSALYLCASSLFGEETQYFGPGTRLLVL.

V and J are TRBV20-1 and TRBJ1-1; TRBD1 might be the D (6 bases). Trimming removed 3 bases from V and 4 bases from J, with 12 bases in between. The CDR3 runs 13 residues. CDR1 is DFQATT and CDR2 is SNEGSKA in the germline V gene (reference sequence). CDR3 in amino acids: CSASGGLFTEAFF. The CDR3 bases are TGCAGTGCTAGTGGGGGGCTTTTCACTGAAGCTTTCTTT.

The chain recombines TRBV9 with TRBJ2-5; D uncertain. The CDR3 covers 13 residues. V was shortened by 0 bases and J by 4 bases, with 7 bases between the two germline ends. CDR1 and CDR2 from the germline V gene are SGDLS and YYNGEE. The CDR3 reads CASSVGLGETQYF. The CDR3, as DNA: TGTGCCAGCAGCGTAGGGTTGGGAGAGACCCAGTACTTC.

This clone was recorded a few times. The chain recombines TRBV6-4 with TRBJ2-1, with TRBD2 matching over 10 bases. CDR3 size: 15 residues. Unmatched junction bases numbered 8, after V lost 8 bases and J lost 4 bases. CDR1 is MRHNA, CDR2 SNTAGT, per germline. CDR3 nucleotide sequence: TGTGCCAGCGCTAGCAGCGGGGGGGAATACAATGAGCAGTTCTTC. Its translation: CASASSGGEYNEQFF.

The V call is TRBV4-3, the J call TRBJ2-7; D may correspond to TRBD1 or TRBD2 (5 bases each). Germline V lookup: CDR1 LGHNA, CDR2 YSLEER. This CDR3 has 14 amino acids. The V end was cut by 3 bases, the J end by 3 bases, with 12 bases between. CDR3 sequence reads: CASSHWGRGYEQYF. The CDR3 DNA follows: TGCGCCAGCAGCCATTGGGGACGGGGCTACGAGCAGTACTTC.

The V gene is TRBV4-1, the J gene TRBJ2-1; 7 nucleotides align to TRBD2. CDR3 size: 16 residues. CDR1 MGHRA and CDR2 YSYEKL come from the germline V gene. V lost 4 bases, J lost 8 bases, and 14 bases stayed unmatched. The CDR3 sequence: CASSLTLGGGADEQFF. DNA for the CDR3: TGCGCCAGCAGCCTTACCCTTGGGGGAGGGGCCGATGAGCAGTTCTTC.

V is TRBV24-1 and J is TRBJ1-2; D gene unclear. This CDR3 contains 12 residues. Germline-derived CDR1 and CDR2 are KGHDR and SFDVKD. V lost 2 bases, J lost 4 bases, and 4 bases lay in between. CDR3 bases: TGTGCCACCAGTGATTCCGGCTATGGCTACACCTTC. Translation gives CATSDSGYGYTF.

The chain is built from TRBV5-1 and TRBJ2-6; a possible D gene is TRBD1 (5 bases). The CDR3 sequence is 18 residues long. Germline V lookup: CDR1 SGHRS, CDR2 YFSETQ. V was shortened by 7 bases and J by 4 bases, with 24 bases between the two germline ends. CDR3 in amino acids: CASGILPDPGLGANVLTF. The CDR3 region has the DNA TGCGCCAGCGGCATCCTGCCCGACCCAGGGTTAGGGGCCAACGTCCTGACTTTC.

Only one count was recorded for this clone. CDR3 sequence: CASSLLKENIQYF. The CDR3 DNA follows: TGTGCCAGCAGCTTGTTGAAAGAAAACATTCAGTACTTC. The rearrangement links TRBV5-4 to TRBJ2-4; D gene unclear. The CDR3 length is 13 residues. V lost 1 base and J 5 bases, leaving 7 bases between the germline ends. CDR1 and CDR2 (germline): SGHNT, YYREEE (reference sequence).

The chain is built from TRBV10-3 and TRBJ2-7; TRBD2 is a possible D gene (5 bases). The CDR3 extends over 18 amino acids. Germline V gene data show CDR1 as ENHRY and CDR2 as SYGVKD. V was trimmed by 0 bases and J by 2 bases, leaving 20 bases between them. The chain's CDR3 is CAISESWLANRKTYEQYF. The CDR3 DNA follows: TGTGCCATCAGTGAGTCGTGGCTAGCAAACAGAAAGACCTACGAGCAGTACTTC.

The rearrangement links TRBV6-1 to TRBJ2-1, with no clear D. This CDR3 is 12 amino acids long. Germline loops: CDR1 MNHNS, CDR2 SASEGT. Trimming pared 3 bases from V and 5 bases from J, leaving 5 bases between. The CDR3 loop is CASSDRDNEQFF. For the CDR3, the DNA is TGTGCCAGCAGTGACCGGGACAATGAGCAGTTCTTC.

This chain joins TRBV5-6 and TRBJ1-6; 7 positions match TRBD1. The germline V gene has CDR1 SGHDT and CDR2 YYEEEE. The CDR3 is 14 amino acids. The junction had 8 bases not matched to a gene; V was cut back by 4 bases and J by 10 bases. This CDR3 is CASSPRQGGSPLHF. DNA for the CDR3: TGTGCCAGCAGCCCTAGACAGGGAGGGTCACCCCTCCACTTT.

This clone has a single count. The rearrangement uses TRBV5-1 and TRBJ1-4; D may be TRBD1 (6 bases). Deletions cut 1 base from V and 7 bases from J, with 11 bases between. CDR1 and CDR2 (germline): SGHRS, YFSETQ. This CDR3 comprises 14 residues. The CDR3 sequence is CASSLTGRGEKLFF. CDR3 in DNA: TGCGCCAGCAGCTTGACAGGCAGGGGTGAAAAACTGTTTTTT. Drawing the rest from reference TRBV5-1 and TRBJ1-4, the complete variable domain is KAGVTQTPRYLIKTRGQQVTLSCSPISGHRSVSWYQQTPGQGLQFLFEYFSETQRNKGNFPGRFSGRQFSNSRSEMNVSTLELGDSALYLCASSLTGRGEKLFFGSGTQLSVL.

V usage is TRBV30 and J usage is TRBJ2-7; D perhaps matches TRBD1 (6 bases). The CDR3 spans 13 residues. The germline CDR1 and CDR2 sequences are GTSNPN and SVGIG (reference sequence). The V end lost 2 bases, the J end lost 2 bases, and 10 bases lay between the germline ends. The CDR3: CAWSFQGTYEQYF. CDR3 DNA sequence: TGTGCCTGGAGTTTCCAGGGGACCTACGAGCAGTACTTC. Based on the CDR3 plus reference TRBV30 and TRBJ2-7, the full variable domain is SQTIHQWPATLVQPVGSPLSLECTVEGTSNPNLYWYRQAAGRGLQLLFYSVGIGQISSEVPQNLSASRPQDRQFILSSKKLLLSDSGFYLCAWSFQGTYEQYFGPGTRLTVT.

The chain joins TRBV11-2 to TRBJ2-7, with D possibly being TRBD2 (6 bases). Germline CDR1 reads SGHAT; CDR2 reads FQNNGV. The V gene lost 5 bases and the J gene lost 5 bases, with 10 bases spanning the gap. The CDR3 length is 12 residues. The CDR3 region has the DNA TGTGCCAGCAGCCGTACTAGCAACGAGCAGTACTTC. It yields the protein CASSRTSNEQYF.

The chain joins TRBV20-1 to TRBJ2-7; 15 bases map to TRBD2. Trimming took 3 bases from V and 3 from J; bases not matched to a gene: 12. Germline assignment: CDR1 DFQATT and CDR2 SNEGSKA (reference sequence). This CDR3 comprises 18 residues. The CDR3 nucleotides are TGCAGTGCTAGTTCGGGACTAGCGGGAGGATCCCCTCTCTACGAGCAGTACTTC. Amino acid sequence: CSASSGLAGGSPLYEQYF.

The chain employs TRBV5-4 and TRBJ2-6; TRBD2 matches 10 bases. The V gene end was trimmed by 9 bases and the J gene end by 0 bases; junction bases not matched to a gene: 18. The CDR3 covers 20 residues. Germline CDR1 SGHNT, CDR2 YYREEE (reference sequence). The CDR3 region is CATGRTVSSGSRSGANVLTF. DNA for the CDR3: TGTGCCACCGGGCGGACAGTCTCTAGCGGGAGCCGCTCTGGGGCCAACGTCCTGACTTTC.

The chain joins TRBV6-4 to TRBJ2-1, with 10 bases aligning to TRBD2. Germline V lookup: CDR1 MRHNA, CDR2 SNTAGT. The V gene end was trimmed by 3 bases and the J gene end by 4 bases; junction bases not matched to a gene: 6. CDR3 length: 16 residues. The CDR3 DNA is TGTGCCAGCAGTGAGGAAAGCGGGAGGGGTTACAATGAGCAGTTCTTC. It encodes CASSEESGRGYNEQFF.

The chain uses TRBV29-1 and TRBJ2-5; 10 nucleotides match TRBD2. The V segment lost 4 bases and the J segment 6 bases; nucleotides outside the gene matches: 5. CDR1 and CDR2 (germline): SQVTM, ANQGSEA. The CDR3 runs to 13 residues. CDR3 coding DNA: TGCAGCGTTGCCGCTAGCGGGAGCAAGACCCAGTACTTC. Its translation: CSVAASGSKTQYF.

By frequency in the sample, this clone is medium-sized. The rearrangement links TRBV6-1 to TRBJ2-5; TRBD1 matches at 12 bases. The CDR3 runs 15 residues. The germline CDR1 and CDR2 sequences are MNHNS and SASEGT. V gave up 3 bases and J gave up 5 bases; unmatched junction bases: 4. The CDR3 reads CASSDGTGGAETQYF. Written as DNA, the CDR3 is TGTGCCAGCAGTGATGGGACAGGGGGCGCGGAGACCCAGTACTTC.

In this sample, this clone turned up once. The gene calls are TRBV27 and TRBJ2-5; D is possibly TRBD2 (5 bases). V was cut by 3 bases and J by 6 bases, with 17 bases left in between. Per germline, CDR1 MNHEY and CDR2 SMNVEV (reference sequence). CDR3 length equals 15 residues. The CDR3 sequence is CASSLAPEGVKTQYF. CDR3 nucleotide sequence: TGTGCCAGCAGTTTGGCCCCTGAGGGTGTAAAGACCCAGTACTTC.

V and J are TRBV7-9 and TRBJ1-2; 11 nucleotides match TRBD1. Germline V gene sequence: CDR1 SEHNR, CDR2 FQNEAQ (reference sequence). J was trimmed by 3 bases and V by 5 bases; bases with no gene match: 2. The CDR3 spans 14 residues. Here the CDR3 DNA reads TGTGCCAGCAGCCGGGGACAGGGGGACTATGGCTACACCTTC. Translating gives CASSRGQGDYGYTF.

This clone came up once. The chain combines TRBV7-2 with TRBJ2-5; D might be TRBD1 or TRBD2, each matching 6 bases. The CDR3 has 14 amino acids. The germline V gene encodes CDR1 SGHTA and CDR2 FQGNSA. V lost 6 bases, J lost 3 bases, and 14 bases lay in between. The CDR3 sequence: CASRPEGGEETQYF. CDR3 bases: TGTGCCAGCAGGCCAGAGGGGGGAGAAGAGACCCAGTACTTC.